Sequencing of this TCR beta chain was carried out in a study of T cell responses to AZD1222 COVID-19 vaccine (dated by TCRdb to the early 2020s). For the wider study: A total of about 250 trial participants underwent TCR sequencing, of whom 207 had received two doses of AZD1222 and 26 had received two doses of the MenACWY control vaccine. Trial participants were enrolled by age into 18-55, 56-69 and 70-plus year subgroups, with about 150, 28 and 57 TCR-sequenced participants respectively.

The CDR3 regions of human TCRbeta chains were analyzed by immunosequencing. Per the authors' processing: Repertoire TCRs were checked for matches against a reference library of SARS-CoV-2-specific TCRs that had been generated using the MIRA antigen-specificity platform. Breadth was defined as the fraction of unique TCRs that were SARS-CoV-2-associated. Depth was defined as the fraction of total T cells that were SARS-CoV-2-associated. Using the MIRA data, every spike-specific TCR was mapped to the spike region that the TCR reacted to and assigned to either a CD4 or a CD8 class. Log10-transformed breadth and depth values were compared by one-way ANOVA with Sidak's multiple comparisons tests. Entries here come from immuneACCESS through TCRdb and include only in-frame sequences with V and J called. Some clones fail to appear in such tables; in the studies checked, an unresolved V gene covers under half of the shortfall, and the cause of the remainder is unknown. V and J calls and clone size are those listed in that table; D and trimming were worked out from the DNA. The sample table records roughly 180,000 clones; around 93% of these occur just once. Clones ranked in the top ten supply more than 0.85% of the sample.

According to the study, the label for this sample's time point signals: about 28 days (+/-7) after the second vaccine dose. Sample treatment or condition, as interpreted from the label and publication: meningococcal conjugate vaccine given as trial control. Vaccinee samples came from UK trials COV001 and COV002, including a single-blind randomized controlled phase 2/3 trial of AZD1222 (ChAdOx1 nCoV-19) in healthy adults. Trial participant PBMC samples were collected at day 0 and day 28 after the second dose for TCRbeta chain sequencing. Details on this clone: The target of this receptor is not known. The sample holds no much larger clone one base away, and base qualities are not on file.

Overall study results and their limits: The vaccine-associated CD4 TCRs covered the entire spike protein, and the dominant responses fell in regions 160-218 and 743-854. A significant rise in spike-specific TCR breadth and depth was observed after two AZD1222 doses relative to day 0 and relative to MenACWY recipients. Participants were mostly white British, with more females than males. The authors suggested clonal diversity may have been underestimated. Because no day 14 peak-response samples were available, the repertoires could be characterized only after the peak T cell response. Epitopes outside the regions mutated in the B.1.351 and B.1.1.7 variants were reportedly recognized by nearly half of the unique spike-specific TCRs. In the small 56-69-year group, the increase in depth fell short of significance, most likely because of low power. Only 5 to 7 AZD1222 recipients were SARS-CoV-2 seropositive at baseline, limiting conclusions about previously exposed vaccinees.

From the cysteine up to the phenylalanine, the CDR3 has a length of 19 residues. The CDR3 DNA has 57 bases and is translated from base 1. Via the germline V gene (reference sequence), CDR1 is LNHNV and CDR2 YYDKDF. Trimming at the junction amounts to 0 bases on V and 2 bases on J, and the germline ends lie 22 bases apart. The chain couples TRBV15 to TRBJ1-2; the D gene identity is not certain. This clonotype was sampled from an adult who received the MenACWY meningococcal vaccine as a control. Sequenced material: peripheral blood, taken 28 days after the second dose of the MenACWY control vaccine. CDR3 region: CATSRDHGMGHQKNYGYTF. Here is the DNA: TGTGCCACCAGCAGAGATCACGGAATGGGCCACCAGAAAAACTATGGCTACACCTTC.